These T cell receptor beta chains were read from a single sample in a study of blood T cell repertoires in COVID-19. The repertoire was sequenced with immunoSEQ multiplex PCR; TCRdb's copy has only in-frame clones and lacks some. The top ten clones hold 22% of a sample with 150,000 to 200,000 clones, almost 85% of them seen once. What was sequenced was peripheral blood. The origin of the receptors is a woman older than 75 with acute or convalescent COVID-19. Each CDR3 is given with its conserved first and last residue. Each record gives: J gene, V gene, clone size, D gene, CDR3 DNA, CDR3 protein. A D gene is named only where the DNA matches it firmly. Clone size is shown for a subset of rows, as once, few, many or a class of expanded clone.

TRBJ1-5 TRBV28 . TRBD1 TGTGCCAGCAGGTACACAGGGGGAGATGGCAATCAGCCCCAGCATTTT CASRYTGGDGNQPQHF
TRBJ1-2 TRBV15 . . TGTGCCACCAGCAGAGAGGGGGGTACTTATGGCTACACCTTC CATSREGGTYGYTF
TRBJ1-2 TRBV5-1 . TRBD1 TGCGCCAGCAGCTCCACGACAGGGTCGCAAGGCTACACCTTC CASSSTTGSQGYTF
TRBJ1-5 TRBV2 . . TGTGCCAGTGTCGCGCAGGGTGGGAATCAGCCCCAGCATTTT CASVAQGGNQPQHF
TRBJ2-3 TRBV6-2/TRBV6-3 . . TGTGCCAGCAGTTACAGGAGAACAGATACGCAGTATTTT CASSYRRTDTQYF
TRBJ2-7 TRBV7-9 . TRBD1 TGTGCCAGCAGCAACTCCCCAGGGGGCTACGAGCAGTACTTC CASSNSPGGYEQYF
TRBJ1-2 TRBV14 once . TGTGCCAGCAGCCGTTCCGGGGGTCCCTATGGCTACACCTTC CASSRSGGPYGYTF
TRBJ2-7 TRBV5-1 . TRBD2 TGCGCCAGCAGCCTGGGACTAGCGGGAGTGAGCTACGAGCAGTACTTC CASSLGLAGVSYEQYF
TRBJ2-5 TRBV5-1 . TRBD1 TGCGCCAGCAGCCTGACAGGGCCTTTGCTGGAGACCCAGTACTTC CASSLTGPLLETQYF
TRBJ2-3 TRBV6-6 . TRBD2 TGTGCCAGCAGTTTGACTAGCGGGAGGTCAGATACGCAGTATTTT CASSLTSGRSDTQYF
TRBJ2-2 TRBV27 . . TGTGCCAGCAGTTCCCGCGGCACCGGGGAGCTGTTTTTT CASSSRGTGELFF
TRBJ2-7 TRBV5-4 once . TGTGCCAGCAGCTTTCAGGCAAAGAGCTCCTACGAGCAGTACTTC CASSFQAKSSYEQYF
TRBJ2-2 TRBV27 . . TGTGCCAGCAGTTTATCCAGCGGCGGGGAGCTGTTTTTT CASSLSSGGELFF
TRBJ2-3 TRBV14 once TRBD2 TGTGCCAGCAGCCAAACCGGGACTAGCGGGAGAACAGATACGCAGTATTTT CASSQTGTSGRTDTQYF
TRBJ1-1 TRBV9 few TRBD1 TGTGCCAGCAGCACAGGACAGGGCGCTGAAGCTTTCTTT CASSTGQGAEAFF
TRBJ1-1 TRBV19 once TRBD1 TGTGCCAGTAGTCCTCTTCCCGGGACAGGGAGGACTGAAGCTTTCTTT CASSPLPGTGRTEAFF